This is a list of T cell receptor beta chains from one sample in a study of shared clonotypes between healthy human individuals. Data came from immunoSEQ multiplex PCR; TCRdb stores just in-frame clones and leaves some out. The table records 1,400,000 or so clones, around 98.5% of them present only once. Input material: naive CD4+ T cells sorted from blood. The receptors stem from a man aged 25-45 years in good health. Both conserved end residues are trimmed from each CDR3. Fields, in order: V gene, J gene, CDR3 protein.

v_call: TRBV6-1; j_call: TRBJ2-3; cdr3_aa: ASSERGTGDTQY
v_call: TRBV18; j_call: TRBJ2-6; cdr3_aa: ASSPLLTGPSGANVLT
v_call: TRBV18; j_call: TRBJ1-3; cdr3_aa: ASSPGLSGNTIY
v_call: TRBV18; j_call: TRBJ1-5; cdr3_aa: ASSPRAGYQPQH
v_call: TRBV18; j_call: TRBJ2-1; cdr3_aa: ASSPLGPSADGEQF
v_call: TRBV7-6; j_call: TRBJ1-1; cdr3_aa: ASSLDVNTEAF
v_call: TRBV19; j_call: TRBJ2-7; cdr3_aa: ASSLFGEQY
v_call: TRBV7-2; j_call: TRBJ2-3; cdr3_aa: ASSSPGRGTLDTQY
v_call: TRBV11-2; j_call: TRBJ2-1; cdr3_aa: ASSLDPRTANNEQF
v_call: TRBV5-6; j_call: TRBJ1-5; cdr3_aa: ASSLRGTGHSNQPQH
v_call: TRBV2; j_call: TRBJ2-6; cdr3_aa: ASSLQGANSGANVLT
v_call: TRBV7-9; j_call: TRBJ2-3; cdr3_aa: ASSSPEALGIAQY
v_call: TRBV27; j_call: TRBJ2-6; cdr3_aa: ASSLAGTGASSGANVLT
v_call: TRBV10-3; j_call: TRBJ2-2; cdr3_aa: AISDGSPSPRSNTGELF
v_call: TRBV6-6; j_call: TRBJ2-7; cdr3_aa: ASSYQISIGAEQY
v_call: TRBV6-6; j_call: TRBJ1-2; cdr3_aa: ASSYDYGYT
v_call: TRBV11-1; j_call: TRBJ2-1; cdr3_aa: ASSFSGSIKGNEQF
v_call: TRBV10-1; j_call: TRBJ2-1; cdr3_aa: ASSASGLAGGPNEQF
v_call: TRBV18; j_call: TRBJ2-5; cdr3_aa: ASSPLPQETQY
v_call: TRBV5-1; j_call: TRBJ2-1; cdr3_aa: ASSLAGQGNEQF
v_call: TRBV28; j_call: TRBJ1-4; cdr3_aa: ASNEGGQGAGKLF
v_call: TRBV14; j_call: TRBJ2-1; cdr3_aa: ASSQDTYYNEQF
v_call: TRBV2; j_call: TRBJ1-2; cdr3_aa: ALGQGAGYRGYT
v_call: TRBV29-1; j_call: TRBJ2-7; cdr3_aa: SVVRGYEQY
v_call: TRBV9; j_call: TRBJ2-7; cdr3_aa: ASSPRTASYEQY